Following are 19 T cell receptor beta chains from one sample sequenced in a study of T cell responses to AZD1222 COVID-19 vaccine (dated by TCRdb to about 2021). Taken with the paper, the label for time point translates to: baseline before first vaccination. The treatment or condition label, as the study defines it: meningococcal conjugate vaccine given as trial control. The method behind the library was the immunoSEQ multiplex PCR assay. TCRdb holds this immuneACCESS table with in-frame rearrangements only. Some clones are missing; in checked studies, unresolved V genes explain under half, and the rest has no known cause. The sample table lists about 120,000 clones, approximately 85% of them with a count of one. The ten largest clones represent roughly 3.7% of the sample. Sequencing used peripheral blood, obtained on day 0 of MenACWY control vaccination. The receptors shown here come from an adult in good health.

The rearrangement links TRBV14 to TRBJ1-2; D gene unclear. The CDR3 runs to 14 residues. The germline V gene has CDR1 SGHDN and CDR2 FVKESK. V shed 4 bases and J shed 3 bases, with 12 bases lying between them. CDR3 residues: CASSPLLAHYGYTF. In DNA, the CDR3 is TGTGCCAGCAGCCCTCTCCTCGCGCACTATGGCTACACCTTC.

The CDR3 DNA reads TGTGCCAGCAGTCCGACAGGAGCCTCCTATAATTCACCCCTCCACTTT. This translates into CASSPTGASYNSPLHF. The chain is built from TRBV6-2 or TRBV6-3 and TRBJ1-6, with D tentatively TRBD1 (6 bases). CDR1 is MNHEY and CDR2 is SVGEGT in the germline V gene. The CDR3 has 16 amino acids. Trimming left V 5 bases short and J 0 bases short, with 11 bases between.

The rearrangement links TRBV18 to TRBJ1-5; 7 nucleotides align to TRBD1. CDR1 and CDR2 (germline): KGHSH, LQKENI. The CDR3 extends over 15 amino acids. J gave up 1 base and V 3 bases, and 3 bases lay outside the gene matches. CDR3 coding DNA: TGTGCCAGCTCACCCACGACAGGGAGCAATCAGCCCCAGCATTTT. This encodes CASSPTTGSNQPQHF.

The CDR3 sequence is CASRPGTSAWTEAFF. The CDR3 DNA reads TGTGCCAGCAGACCCGGGACATCCGCTTGGACTGAAGCTTTCTTT. The V gene is TRBV28, the J gene TRBJ1-1; D is possibly TRBD1 (6 bases). Germline V lookup: CDR1 MDHEN, CDR2 SYDVKM. This CDR3 is 15 amino acids long. V was pared by 6 bases and J by 5 bases, with 19 bases between.

V and J are TRBV4-1 and TRBJ1-5; the D gene is possibly TRBD1 (6 bases). This CDR3 has 16 amino acids. Per germline, CDR1 MGHRA and CDR2 YSYEKL. Trimming pared 0 bases from V and 1 base from J, leaving 10 bases between. As DNA, the CDR3 is TGCGCCAGCAGCCAAGATCCGGGGGCGAGCAATCAGCCCCAGCATTTT. Its translation: CASSQDPGASNQPQHF.

This clone was seen a few times. The genes are TRBV7-3 and TRBJ1-3; D gene unclear. The length of the CDR3 is 15 residues. CDR1 is SGHTA and CDR2 is FQGTGA in the germline V gene. V lost 0 bases, J lost 0 bases, and 6 bases lay in between. The CDR3 loop is CASSLTTDSGNTIYF. DNA for the CDR3: TGTGCCAGCAGCTTAACAACAGACTCTGGAAACACCATATATTTT.

The genes are TRBV5-4 and TRBJ2-5, with 8 bases identical to TRBD1. Trimming took 0 bases from V and 4 from J; bases not matched to a gene: 8. The CDR3 is 16 amino acids. Germline V gene lookup returns CDR1 SGHNT and CDR2 YYREEE (reference sequence). CDR3 protein: CASSLGTGLVGETQYF. As DNA, the CDR3 is TGTGCCAGCAGCTTGGGGACAGGGCTGGTGGGAGAGACCCAGTACTTC.

This clone appeared a single time. The chain employs TRBV11-2 and TRBJ2-7, with TRBD2 identical over 7 bases. Germline V gene sequence: CDR1 SGHAT, CDR2 FQNNGV. This CDR3 has 15 amino acids. The V segment lost 4 bases and the J segment 5 bases; nucleotides outside the gene matches: 11. CDR3 DNA sequence: TGTGCCAGCAGCTCCTGGGGGGGGAGGTTCAACGAGCAGTACTTC. Its translation is CASSSWGGRFNEQYF.

V is TRBV5-1 and J is TRBJ1-5; no clear D. Trimming removed 4 bases from V and 0 bases from J, with 14 bases in between. The CDR3 runs 16 residues. In germline, CDR1 is SGHRS, CDR2 YFSETQ. CDR3 in DNA: TGCGCCAGCAGCCCCGGAAAGGGAGATAGCAATCAGCCCCAGCATTTT. As protein: CASSPGKGDSNQPQHF.

The chain employs TRBV7-2 and TRBJ2-2; no firm D call. The germline V and J ends were trimmed by 1 base and 3 bases, with 9 bases remaining between them. The germline V gene encodes CDR1 SGHTA and CDR2 FQGNSA. The CDR3 sequence is 15 residues long. The CDR3 DNA sequence: TGTGCCAGCAGCTTAGGAGGCCTAGACACCGGGGAGCTGTTTTTT. Translating gives CASSLGGLDTGELFF.

The V and J genes are TRBV6-5 and TRBJ2-5, with 13 bases lining up with TRBD2. Trimming cost V 4 bases and J 3 bases; bases outside gene matches: 2. Per germline, CDR1 MNHEY and CDR2 SVGAGI. The CDR3 is made up of 15 amino acids. The CDR3 protein is CASSSGLAGKETQYF. CDR3 nucleotide sequence: TGTGCCAGCAGTTCGGGACTAGCGGGGAAAGAGACCCAGTACTTC.

The rearrangement uses TRBV28 and TRBJ1-1; D perhaps matches TRBD1 (6 bases). The CDR3 length is 15 residues. V gave up 5 bases and J gave up 4 bases, with 17 bases separating them. Germline loops: CDR1 MDHEN, CDR2 SYDVKM. DNA for the CDR3: TGTGCCAGCAGTAATCAAAGGGGGTTGGGCACTGAAGCTTTCTTT. It specifies CASSNQRGLGTEAFF.

The J gene is TRBJ1-5, the V gene TRBV23-1; 7 bases align to TRBD1. Being an ORF, TRBV23-1 has a function that is uncertain. V dropped 2 bases and J dropped 5; count of bases not matched to a gene: 12. This CDR3 spans 17 amino acids. The CDR3 nucleotides read TGCGCCAGCAGTCAAGTCAACTCCCGGGACAGTCATCAGCCCCAGCATTTT. It is translated as CASSQVNSRDSHQPQHF.

A few counts support this clone. The chain recombines TRBV6-5 with TRBJ1-1; D call uncertain. Germline CDR1 is MNHEY and CDR2 is SVGAGI. The CDR3 loop spans 14 amino acids. Trimming stripped 4 bases from V and 1 base from J, with 10 bases between. Here the CDR3 DNA reads TGTGCCAGCAGTTTAGCGAACGGGAACACTGAAGCTTTCTTT. As protein: CASSLANGNTEAFF.

The chain recombines TRBV24-1 with TRBJ1-2; no clear D gene. V was cut by 4 bases and J by 0 bases, with 11 bases left in between. Germline V gives CDR1 KGHDR, CDR2 SFDVKD. The CDR3 totals 15 residues. CDR3 protein: CATSDPTKANYGYTF. CDR3 nucleotides: TGTGCCACCAGTGACCCCACAAAAGCTAACTATGGCTACACCTTC.

The chain recombines TRBV4-1 with TRBJ2-2, with a weak D call TRBD2 (5 bases). Germline V gene data show CDR1 as MGHRA and CDR2 as YSYEKL. Trimming cost V 6 bases and J 3 bases, with 11 bases left between them. The CDR3 is 14 amino acids. CDR3 sequence reads: CASSRRLDTGELFF. The CDR3 DNA sequence: TGCGCCAGCAGTAGGAGGCTGGACACCGGGGAGCTGTTTTTT.

The chain couples TRBV5-1 to TRBJ1-2, with D maybe TRBD1 (6 bases). The V gene lost 0 bases and the J gene lost 0 bases, with 15 bases spanning the gap. Looked up from germline, CDR1 is SGHRS and CDR2 is YFSETQ. The CDR3 has 17 amino acids. The CDR3 coding sequence is TGCGCCAGCAGCTTGGACCGAAGGGGGGGCCCTAACTATGGCTACACCTTC. Its translation is CASSLDRRGGPNYGYTF.

The chain joins TRBV7-2 to TRBJ1-2, with D possibly TRBD1 on 5 matching bases. Between the trimmed V and J ends, which lost 1 base and 3 bases, there was a span of 9 bases. Per the germline V gene, CDR1 is SGHTA and CDR2 is FQGNSA. The CDR3 extends over 14 amino acids. The DNA of the CDR3 is TGTGCCAGCAGCTTAGAAGGGGCGGACTATGGCTACACCTTC. Translated: CASSLEGADYGYTF.

The rearrangement links TRBV24-1 to TRBJ1-5; D ambiguous. This CDR3 spans 16 amino acids. CDR1 and CDR2 (germline): KGHDR, SFDVKD. Trimming removed 3 bases at V and 4 bases at J, with 15 bases between. The CDR3 bases are TGTGCCACCAGTGATCCGTCGGCAGGCCGGAATCAGCCCCAGCATTTT. Protein sequence: CATSDPSAGRNQPQHF.